This T cell receptor beta chain was profiled in a study of blood T cell repertoires in COVID-19 (dated by TCRdb to between 2020 and 2021). Some background on the complete study: Samples from collaborators originated in the United States, Italy and Spain and spanned both the acute and convalescent phases of COVID-19. The material from the prospective study consisted of cDNA or gDNA derived from T cells, B-cell-depleted T cells, or PBMCs. Subjects who had been exposed to COVID-19, were actively infected with it, or had recovered from it provided the deeply sampled blood TCRbeta repertoires that made up the dataset. The repertoires were made available in a free public database intended to serve as a resource for research on the immune response to SARS-CoV-2. The samples were drawn from the first 160 participants of the ongoing ImmuneRACE study and from 1,254 subjects provided by 6 global collaborators. Sample metadata almost always included a de-identified subject ID, COVID-19 status, age in years and sex. Where HLA class I and class II types were available, the types were taken from metadata supplied by the sample provider, not from assay-based typing. Broader findings and caveats from the paper: The amount of clinical and demographic metadata varied by source and participant and was provided uncurated.

The immunoSEQ Assay, a bias-controlled multiplex PCR, was used to amplify TCRbeta CDR3 regions from genomic DNA. The source study handled its data this way. The number of nucleated cells in each sample was estimated by amplification of reference gene primers within the assay. Sequence reads were collapsed and filtered to measure the absolute abundance of every unique TCRbeta CDR3 rearrangement. For each sample, productive Simpson clonality was calculated by taking the square root of Simpson's diversity index across productive rearrangements. This is the immuneACCESS table as TCRdb keeps it, with only in-frame sequences that have V and J called. A part of the clones is gone; compared with another copy, unresolved V genes explain less than half, and the rest is unexplained. The V and J calls and the clone size are those of that table, but D and trimming were determined from the DNA. The sample data list roughly 20,000 clones, and 80% of these were observed just once. Jointly, the top ten make up 9.5% to 11% of the sample.

To note about this clone: Its antigen remains undetermined. Base qualities are not provided; no much larger clone lies one nucleotide away.

V gives up 3 bases and J gives up 8 bases, and the segment between their germline ends measures 13 bases. The CDR3 covers 13 residues, taking in both the cysteine and the phenylalanine. CDR3 DNA is the only sequence kept; it has 39 bases, read in frame from the first base. Whole blood was collected in K2EDTA tubes by collaborating institutions according to the institutions' own protocols. Collaborator samples were shipped for TCRbeta analysis as frozen whole blood, isolated PBMCs, or DNA extracted from either sample type. This clonotype originated in a man older than 75 with acute or convalescent COVID-19. Input material: peripheral blood. The rearrangement combines TRBV23-1 with TRBJ1-1; TRBD1 is perhaps the D gene, given 5 matching bases. TRBV23-1 is labeled an ORF, and its function is uncertain. The nucleotides are TGCGCCAGCAGTCACACGCCGCCAGGGGAAGCTTTCTTT. The encoded protein is CASSHTPPGEAFF.